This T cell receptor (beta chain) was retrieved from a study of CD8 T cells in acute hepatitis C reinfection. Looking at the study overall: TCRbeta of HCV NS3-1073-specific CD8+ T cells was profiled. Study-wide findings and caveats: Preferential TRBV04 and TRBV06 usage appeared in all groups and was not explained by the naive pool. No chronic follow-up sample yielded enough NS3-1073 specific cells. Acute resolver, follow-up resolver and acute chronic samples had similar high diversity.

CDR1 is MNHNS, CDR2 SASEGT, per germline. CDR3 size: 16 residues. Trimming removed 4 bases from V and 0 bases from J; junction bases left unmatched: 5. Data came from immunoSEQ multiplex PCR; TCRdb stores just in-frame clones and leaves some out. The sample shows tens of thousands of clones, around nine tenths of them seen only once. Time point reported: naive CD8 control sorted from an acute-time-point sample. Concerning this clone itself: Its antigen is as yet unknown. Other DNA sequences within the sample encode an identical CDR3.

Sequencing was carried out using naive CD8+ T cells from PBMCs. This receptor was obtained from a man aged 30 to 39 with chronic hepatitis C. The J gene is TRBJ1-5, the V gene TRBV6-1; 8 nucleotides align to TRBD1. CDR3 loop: CASSGPGQDSNQPQHF. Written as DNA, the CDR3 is TGTGCCAGCAGTGGACCGGGACAGGATAGCAATCAGCCCCAGCATTTT.